Sequencing of this T cell receptor beta chain was carried out in a study of T cells in Graves' hyperthyroidism and ophthalmopathy. The study, taken as a whole, reports: Researchers report that a 13 V-J model separated ophthalmopathy from stable hyperthyroidism.

PBMCs stemmed from around 10 ml fresh peripheral blood. TCR beta CDR3 regions were amplified from RNA. An initial round of RT-PCR targeting the TCR CDR3 relied on the HTBI primer set. Using its own MiXCR run on the multiplex PCR reads, TCRdb lists one record per CDR3 protein. The sample has hundreds of thousands of distinct CDR3 sequences, approximately 40% seen once. The ends were cut back, 4 bases at V and 3 bases at J, with 9 bases in the middle. In germline, CDR1 is SGHTA, CDR2 FQGTGA. The CDR3 is made up of 14 amino acids. The sample holds many counts of this clonotype. Antigen: not known. This receptor was taken from a man younger than 35 with Graves' hyperthyroidism. Sequencing was done on a sample of blood. The genes are TRBV7-3 and TRBJ2-2; D may be TRBD1 or TRBD2 (5 bases each). The CDR3 coding sequence is TGTGCCAGCAGCTCAGGGACCTACACCGGGGAGCTGTTTTTT. Amino acids: CASSSGTYTGELFF.